This is a list of T cell receptor beta chains from one sample in a study of cytomegalovirus exposure and HLA in healthy donors. TCRdb's copy holds only in-frame clones and misses some; the assay was immunoSEQ multiplex PCR. The sample consists of 80,000 to 100,000 clones, around 80% of them appearing once. Sequenced: PBMCs. Receptor source: a man aged 40-55 years in good health and CMV-seropositive. Both conserved end residues are part of each CDR3. Each record gives: V gene, J gene, D gene, CDR3 length, CDR3 protein. A D gene is named only where the DNA matches it firmly.

TRBV30	TRBJ2-6	-	17	CAWSGLRLSSGANVLTF
TRBV18	TRBJ1-6	-	16	CASSPQQGVDNSPLHF
TRBV2	TRBJ2-3	TRBD1	14	CASSWDRITDTQYF
TRBV2	TRBJ2-1	-	13	CASSEESGNEQFF
TRBV14	TRBJ1-1	-	14	CASSQDSGFGEAFF
TRBV7-6	TRBJ2-7	TRBD1	16	CASAKLGTGSNHEQYF
TRBV6-1	TRBJ1-2	-	14	CASSEIETNYGYTF
TRBV7-2	TRBJ2-7	TRBD2	14	CASSLEGLAGVLYF
TRBV11-2	TRBJ2-7	TRBD2	15	CASSLRGGGEGEQYF
TRBV5-1	TRBJ2-2	-	16	CASSLNSREVTGELFF
TRBV27	TRBJ1-5	-	13	CASSLGLYQPQHF
TRBV4-1	TRBJ1-6	-	14	CASSPLIVYSPLHF
TRBV25-1	TRBJ2-7	-	12	CASRGREYEQYF
TRBV7-2	TRBJ2-5	-	13	CASSLGARETQYF
TRBV2	TRBJ1-5	-	15	CASSSDRYSNQPQHF
TRBV6-5	TRBJ1-3	TRBD1	15	CASSRQTGRGNTIYF
TRBV7-3	TRBJ1-1	-	15	CASSPLGEGGTEAFF
TRBV7-9	TRBJ1-6	-	10	CASSGETLHF
TRBV9	TRBJ2-3	TRBD1	14	CASSVTGPTDTQYF
TRBV10-3	TRBJ2-3	TRBD1	17	CAISGKQGATGADTQYF
TRBV15	TRBJ2-7	TRBD1	15	CATSRADRGSYEQYF
TRBV9	TRBJ1-1	-	15	CASSVGQNPNTEAFF
TRBV7-9	TRBJ1-2	-	12	CASSGTLGGYTF
TRBV6-1	TRBJ1-2	-	11	CASMLPGGYTF
TRBV7-9	TRBJ1-2	-	13	CASSLRSGPGYTF
TRBV15	TRBJ1-5	-	16	CATSRASGRGDQPQHF
TRBV5-1	TRBJ1-4	-	14	CASSFGRGNEKLFF
TRBV27	TRBJ2-7	-	15	CASSFVGGATGEQYF
TRBV27	TRBJ2-7	TRBD2	12	CASRGGPWEQYF
TRBV14	TRBJ1-4	TRBD1	15	CAGSELGQGPEKLFF
TRBV9	TRBJ1-3	-	14	CASSVHSSGNTIYF
TRBV27	TRBJ2-7	-	15	CASSSRQEPSYEQYF